Presented here are 23 T cell receptor beta chains from one specimen sequenced in a study of blood T cell repertoires in COVID-19 (dated by TCRdb to 2019 to 2021). The protocol used for the library was the immunoSEQ multiplex PCR assay. TCRdb limited this immuneACCESS table to in-frame rearrangements with V and J called. A share of clones is missing; checked studies link under half to unresolved V genes, and the rest is unexplained. This sample is represented by over 200,000 clones; 88% of them were singletons. The ten most abundant clones make up about 4% of the sample. The sample comprised peripheral blood. The receptor set was obtained from a man in his sixties who had recovered from COVID-19.

The chain uses TRBV5-8 and TRBJ2-7, with TRBD1 matching 9 bases. This CDR3 is built from 15 residues. CDR1 SGHTS and CDR2 YDEGEE come from the germline V gene. Trimming cost V 4 bases and J 7 bases; bases outside gene matches: 12. The CDR3 region has the DNA TGTGCCAGCAGCCCCGGACAGGGGCGCGTGGGAGAGCAGTACTTC. Its protein is CASSPGQGRVGEQYF.

The gene calls are TRBV18 and TRBJ2-7, with a weak D call TRBD1 (5 bases). Germline values: CDR1 KGHSH, CDR2 LQKENI. The CDR3 loop spans 12 amino acids. The germline V and J ends were trimmed by 3 bases and 6 bases, with 9 bases remaining between them. CDR3 nucleotides: TGTGCCAGCTCACCCCAGGGTTCCGAGCAGTACTTC. Translating it yields CASSPQGSEQYF.

In this sample, this clone turned up once. The chain combines TRBV9 with TRBJ2-1, with 11 nucleotides matching TRBD2. Germline loops: CDR1 SGDLS, CDR2 YYNGEE. CDR3 length equals 15 residues. Losses at the gene ends were 4 bases for V and 5 bases for J; bases not matched to a gene: 5. This CDR3 is CASSLTSGAHNEQFF. CDR3 in DNA: TGTGCCAGCAGCCTGACTAGCGGGGCGCACAATGAGCAGTTCTTC.

The chain joins TRBV7-3 to TRBJ2-6; no definite D call. Deletions cut 5 bases from V and 6 bases from J, with 14 bases between. The germline gives CDR1 SGHTA, CDR2 FQGTGA. The CDR3 is made up of 15 amino acids. The CDR3 spells CASSADRGQANVLTF. The CDR3 DNA sequence: TGTGCCAGCAGCGCAGACCGCGGCCAGGCCAACGTCCTGACTTTC.

The chain combines TRBV5-6 with TRBJ2-1, with 11 positions matching TRBD1. The ends lost 4 bases at V and 8 bases at J; junction bases unmatched: 14. Germline-derived CDR1 and CDR2 are SGHDT and YYEEEE. This CDR3 is 17 amino acids long. For the CDR3, the DNA is TGTGCCAGCAGCAGACGGACAGGGGGCGTATCCTTGGATGAGCAGTTCTTC. Translating it yields CASSRRTGGVSLDEQFF.

The gene calls are TRBV30 and TRBJ2-3; no clear D gene. The CDR3 runs 14 residues. From germline, CDR1 is GTSNPN and CDR2 SVGIG (reference sequence). V lost 2 bases, J lost 5 bases, and 14 bases lay in between. CDR3 sequence (DNA): TGTGCCTGGAGTAAGTTGAGGAGAGAAGATACGCAGTATTTT. It translates to CAWSKLRREDTQYF.

CDR3 coding DNA: TGTGCCAGCAGTTGGAAGGGGATTCAGCCCCAGCATTTT. Its protein is CASSWKGIQPQHF. The V and J genes are TRBV27 and TRBJ1-5, with D possibly matching TRBD1 (5 bases). This CDR3 comprises 13 residues. Per the germline V gene, CDR1 is MNHEY and CDR2 is SMNVEV (reference sequence). Trimming removed 4 bases at V and 6 bases at J, with 10 bases between.

V gene TRBV19 combines with J gene TRBJ1-5, with D maybe TRBD1 (6 bases). The CDR3 spans 15 residues. Germline V gives CDR1 LNHDA, CDR2 SQIVND (reference sequence). With 7 bases removed from V and 0 bases from J, the gap between germline ends came to 13 bases. The CDR3 DNA reads as TGTGCCAGTAACCCAGGGGAATATAGCAATCAGCCCCAGCATTTT. Translated, it gives CASNPGEYSNQPQHF.

This chain links TRBV5-8 with TRBJ2-6; D unresolved. This CDR3 is built from 18 residues. Deletions cut 4 bases from V and 1 base from J, with 18 bases between. Germline V gives CDR1 SGHTS, CDR2 YDEGEE. The CDR3 sequence: CASSLRRLATSGANVLTF. CDR3 DNA: TGTGCCAGCAGCCTGCGGCGGCTCGCCACATCTGGGGCCAACGTCCTGACTTTC.

V usage is TRBV6-2 or TRBV6-3 and J usage is TRBJ1-5; 10 bases map to TRBD1. This CDR3 comprises 17 residues. After removal of 5 bases from V and 2 bases from J, the junction contained 9 bases not matched to a gene. Germline-derived CDR1 and CDR2 are MNHEY and SVGEGT. CDR3 sequence (DNA): TGTGCCAGCAGTCAACTCCGACAGGGGGCCCGCAATCAGCCCCAGCATTTT. Residues: CASSQLRQGARNQPQHF.

This chain links TRBV30 with TRBJ1-6; 7 nucleotides agree with TRBD1. The length of the CDR3 is 15 residues. Germline-derived CDR1 and CDR2 are GTSNPN and SVGIG (reference sequence). Losses at the gene ends were 0 bases for V and 7 bases for J; bases not matched to a gene: 6. CDR3 nucleotide sequence: TGTGCCTGGAGTGTAGGGACAGTATTCAATTCACCCCTCCACTTT. It codes for CAWSVGTVFNSPLHF.

V and J are TRBV19 and TRBJ1-3, with TRBD1 matching over 8 bases. The CDR3 has 17 residues. V gave up 10 bases and J gave up 2 bases; unmatched junction bases: 16. The germline V gene encodes CDR1 LNHDA and CDR2 SQIVND (reference sequence). CDR3 DNA: TGTGCCACGCGGCGATCGAGACAGGGGTTCGCTGGAAACACCATATATTTT. The encoded protein is CATRRSRQGFAGNTIYF.

This clone appeared a few times. The chain employs TRBV29-1 and TRBJ1-4, with D unresolved. Trimming pared 7 bases from V and 8 bases from J, leaving 14 bases between. This CDR3 has 12 amino acids. CDR1 and CDR2 (germline): SQVTM, ANQGSEA. This CDR3 is CSAGEAAEKLFF. In DNA form, the CDR3 reads TGCAGCGCTGGGGAGGCTGCCGAAAAACTGTTTTTT. The full variable domain, completed using reference TRBV29-1 and TRBJ1-4, is SAVISQKPSRDICQRGTSLTIQCQVDSQVTMMFWYRQQPGQSLTLIATANQGSEATYESGFVIDKFPISRPNLTFSTLTVSNMSPEDSSIYLCSAGEAAEKLFFGSGTQLSVL.

This clone appeared a few times. The rearrangement links TRBV6-2 or TRBV6-3 to TRBJ1-5; no reliable D call. The V gene's germline CDR1 is MNHEY and CDR2 SVGEGT. Trimming pared 2 bases from V and 2 bases from J, leaving 10 bases between. The CDR3 spans 15 residues. CDR3 residues: CASSYVSQGNQPQHF. In DNA form, the CDR3 reads TGTGCCAGCAGTTACGTCAGTCAGGGCAATCAGCCCCAGCATTTT.

The chain carries TRBV7-9 and TRBJ2-2; 8 bases fit TRBD1. The germline V gene has CDR1 SEHNR and CDR2 FQNEAQ (reference sequence). V was pared by 6 bases and J by 4 bases, with 7 bases of the junction left unmatched. CDR3 length equals 15 residues. The CDR3 loop is CASRAEGQVTGELFF. For the CDR3, the DNA is TGTGCCAGCAGGGCGGAGGGACAGGTCACCGGGGAGCTGTTTTTT. The complete variable domain, with remaining parts taken from reference TRBV7-9 and TRBJ2-2, reads DTGVSQNPRHKITKRGQNVTFRCDPISEHNRLYWYRQTLGQGPEFLTYFQNEAQLEKSRLLSDRFSAERPKGSFSTLEIQRTEQGDSAMYLCASRAEGQVTGELFFGEGSRLTVL.

The chain employs TRBV6-2 or TRBV6-3 and TRBJ2-7; D is ambiguous. The CDR3 runs 14 residues. V gave up 6 bases and J gave up 9 bases, with 21 bases separating them. Germline CDR1 and CDR2: MNHEY and SVGEGT. The DNA for the CDR3 is TGTGCCAGCAGCTATCCGAGTCCTGGGCCTGGGCAGTACTTC. Encoded protein: CASSYPSPGPGQYF.

The rearrangement joins TRBV5-1 to TRBJ1-4; D is perhaps TRBD1 (6 bases). Between the trimmed V and J ends, which lost 3 bases and 1 base, there was a span of 10 bases. This CDR3 is 15 amino acids long. Germline CDR1 is SGHRS and CDR2 is YFSETQ. In DNA, the CDR3 is TGCGCCAGCAGCTCCATGACAGGAACTAATGAAAAACTGTTTTTT. Translated, it gives CASSSMTGTNEKLFF.

The chain carries TRBV11-1 and TRBJ2-7; TRBD1 matches 9 bases. V lost 0 bases and J lost 2; bases outside the gene matches: 2. CDR1 and CDR2 (germline): SGHAT, FQDESV (reference sequence). This CDR3 is 15 amino acids long. CDR3 loop: CASSLARTGAYEQYF. The CDR3 DNA reads TGTGCCAGCAGCTTAGCTCGGACAGGGGCCTACGAGCAGTACTTC.

The J gene is TRBJ2-4, the V gene TRBV6-6, with D possibly being TRBD2 (5 bases). V gave up 2 bases and J gave up 0 bases, with 8 bases separating them. The V gene's germline CDR1 is MNHNY and CDR2 SVGAGI (reference sequence). CDR3 length: 15 amino acids. This CDR3 is CASSYTSGAKNIQYF. CDR3 nucleotides: TGTGCCAGCAGTTACACCAGCGGAGCCAAAAACATTCAGTACTTC.

The gene calls are TRBV7-9 and TRBJ2-7; 12 bases line up with TRBD2. Losses at the gene ends were 4 bases for V and 0 bases for J; bases not matched to a gene: 4. The CDR3 totals 16 residues. Per the germline V gene, CDR1 is SEHNR and CDR2 is FQNEAQ (reference sequence). CDR3 bases: TGTGCCAGCAGCTCCGGACTAGCGGGGACCTCCTACGAGCAGTACTTC. As protein: CASSSGLAGTSYEQYF.

The V call is TRBV27, the J call TRBJ2-1; D not certain. The CDR3 loop spans 13 amino acids. Trimming shortened V by 1 base and J by 6 bases, and 7 bases separated the two germline ends. From germline, CDR1 is MNHEY and CDR2 SMNVEV (reference sequence). The CDR3 sequence: CASSLFNSNEQFF. As DNA, the CDR3 is TGTGCCAGCAGTTTATTCAACAGCAATGAGCAGTTCTTC.

The CDR3 DNA follows: TGTGCCAGCAGCTATCCTCCCGGGGAGCTGTTTTTT. Amino acid sequence: CASSYPPGELFF. The rearrangement uses TRBV7-3 and TRBJ2-2; D not certain. Germline CDR1 SGHTA, CDR2 FQGTGA. This CDR3 comprises 12 residues. V was shortened by 4 bases and J by 6 bases, with 6 bases between the two germline ends.

CDR3 region: CASSILARLDTDTQYF. In DNA form, the CDR3 reads TGTGCCAGTAGTATCTTAGCGAGGTTGGACACAGATACGCAGTATTTT. The rearrangement uses TRBV19 and TRBJ2-3; D perhaps matches TRBD2 (5 bases). The CDR3 contains 16 residues. The V gene's germline CDR1 is LNHDA and CDR2 SQIVND (reference sequence). V gave up 3 bases and J gave up 2 bases, with 15 bases separating them.